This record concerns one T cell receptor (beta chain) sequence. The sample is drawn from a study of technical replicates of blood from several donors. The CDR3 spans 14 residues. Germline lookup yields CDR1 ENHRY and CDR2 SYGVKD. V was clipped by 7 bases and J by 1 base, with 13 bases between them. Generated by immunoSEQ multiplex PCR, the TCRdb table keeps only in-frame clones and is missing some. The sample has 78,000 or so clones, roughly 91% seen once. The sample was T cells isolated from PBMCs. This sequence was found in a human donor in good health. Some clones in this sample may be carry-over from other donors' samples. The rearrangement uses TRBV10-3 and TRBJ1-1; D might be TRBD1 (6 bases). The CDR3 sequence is CAIKPTGANTEAFF. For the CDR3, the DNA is TGTGCCATCAAACCGACAGGTGCGAACACTGAAGCTTTCTTT.